Below, 14 T cell receptor beta chains from the same sample are listed, as sequenced in a study of T cells after yellow fever vaccination. TCRdb re-derived calls from the 5' RACE reads in MiXCR, one entry per CDR3 protein. The sample yields about 550,000 distinct CDR3 sequences, over 15% seen once. Sample: PBMCs, taken 15 days after the yellow fever booster vaccination. Receptor source: a man in his thirties or forties who received the YFV17D yellow fever vaccine.

This chain joins TRBV3-1 and TRBJ2-3; TRBD2 might be the D (5 bases). V lost 4 bases and J 8 bases, leaving 13 bases between the germline ends. The CDR3 contains 13 residues. The germline V gene has CDR1 LGHDT and CDR2 YNNKEL (reference sequence). As DNA, the CDR3 is TGTGCCAGCAGCCCGGACTTCCAGCGTACGCAGTATTTT. Translating it yields CASSPDFQRTQYF.

This clonotype was detected only a few times. The chain recombines TRBV5-5 with TRBJ1-2, with TRBD1 identical over 7 bases. Per the germline V gene, CDR1 is SGHKS and CDR2 is YYEKEE (reference sequence). CDR3 length equals 15 residues. Losses at the gene ends were 0 bases for V and 2 bases for J; bases not matched to a gene: 4. The CDR3 sequence: CASSLGGTENYGYTF. In nucleotides, the CDR3 is TGTGCCAGCAGCTTGGGGGGGACAGAGAACTATGGCTACACCTTC.

The J gene is TRBJ2-7, the V gene TRBV6-2 or TRBV6-3; 7 bases fit TRBD2. Looked up from germline, CDR1 is MNHEY and CDR2 is SVGEGT. The CDR3 extends over 18 amino acids. The V and J ends lost 3 bases and 0 bases, in that order; junction bases with no gene match: 14. This CDR3 reads CASSYNPATSQNSYEQYF. CDR3 bases: TGTGCCAGCAGTTATAATCCCGCGACTAGCCAAAACTCCTACGAGCAGTACTTC.

This clonotype was found a few times. The genes are TRBV20-1 and TRBJ1-5; D remains unclear. The CDR3 has 14 residues. Germline lookup yields CDR1 DFQATT and CDR2 SNEGSKA (reference sequence). Between the trimmed V and J ends, which lost 2 bases and 3 bases, there was a span of 11 bases. CDR3 nucleotide sequence: TGCAGTGCTAGACCGGCGAGTTCCAATCAGCCCCAGCATTTT. Translating gives CSARPASSNQPQHF.

The chain combines TRBV10-3 with TRBJ2-7; weak D call: TRBD2 (6 bases). The CDR3 spans 15 residues. Trimming cost V 6 bases and J 6 bases, with 21 bases left between them. Germline assignment: CDR1 ENHRY and CDR2 SYGVKD. The DNA of the CDR3 is TGTGCCATCAGACGCCGGGACTCACAAGAGGGCGAGCAGTACTTC. Its translation is CAIRRRDSQEGEQYF.

This chain joins TRBV5-4 and TRBJ2-3; no reliable D call. Germline V gene sequence: CDR1 SGHNT, CDR2 YYREEE (reference sequence). This CDR3 has 12 amino acids. Trimming removed 0 bases from V and 10 bases from J, with 9 bases in between. In nucleotides, the CDR3 is TGTGCCAGCAGCTTGGGCCCGGAAGCGCAGTATTTT. This encodes CASSLGPEAQYF.

This clonotype showed up just a few times. The chain uses TRBV11-1 and TRBJ2-1; 15 bases are shared with TRBD2. The CDR3 has 19 residues. V lost 4 bases, J lost 0 bases, and 7 bases stayed unmatched. Germline CDR1 is SGHAT and CDR2 is FQDESV (reference sequence). The CDR3 loop is CASSSHGLAGGASYNEQFF. The CDR3 DNA sequence: TGTGCCAGCAGCTCTCACGGACTAGCGGGAGGGGCCTCCTACAATGAGCAGTTCTTC. The variable domain in full, completed from reference TRBV11-1 and TRBJ2-1, reads EAEVAQSPRYKITEKSQAVAFWCDPISGHATLYWYRQILGQGPELLVQFQDESVVDDSQLPKDRFSAERLKGVDSTLKIQPAELGDSAMYLCASSSHGLAGGASYNEQFFGPGTRLTVL.

This clonotype was detected only a few times. This sequence joins TRBV15 and TRBJ2-2; D gene ambiguous. Trimming took off 3 bases at V and 1 base at J, with 6 bases between the two ends. This CDR3 spans 14 amino acids. In germline, CDR1 is LNHNV, CDR2 YYDKDF (reference sequence). The CDR3 nucleotides are TGTGCCACCAGCAGTGGCAGGAACACCGGGGAGCTGTTTTTT. Translating gives CATSSGRNTGELFF.

The genes are TRBV7-2 and TRBJ2-7; 10 bases are shared with TRBD1. V lost 6 bases, J lost 6 bases, and 11 bases stayed unmatched. Germline V CDR1 and CDR2: SGHTA, FQGNSA. The CDR3 spans 15 residues. Written as DNA, the CDR3 is TGTGCCAGCAGTACCGCCGGGACAGGGGTCTCCGAGCAGTACTTC. Its translation is CASSTAGTGVSEQYF.

This clonotype appeared a few times. The chain recombines TRBV5-1 with TRBJ1-1; D not certain. This CDR3 has 13 amino acids. Germline loops: CDR1 SGHRS, CDR2 YFSETQ. Trimming pared 4 bases from V and 1 base from J, leaving 8 bases between. CDR3 loop: CASSPMGNTEAFF. For the CDR3, the DNA is TGCGCCAGCAGCCCCATGGGGAACACTGAAGCTTTCTTT.

This clonotype was seen more than once but under ten times. The chain employs TRBV5-1 and TRBJ2-7; 9 nucleotides line up with TRBD2. With V trimmed by 6 bases and J by 5 bases, 9 bases remained unmatched. CDR3 length equals 14 residues. Germline V gene lookup returns CDR1 SGHRS and CDR2 YFSETQ. The CDR3: CASKLQREDDEQYF. The CDR3 nucleotides are TGCGCCAGCAAACTACAGCGGGAGGACGACGAGCAGTACTTC. The full variable domain, its missing parts supplied by reference TRBV5-1 and TRBJ2-7, is KAGVTQTPRYLIKTRGQQVTLSCSPISGHRSVSWYQQTPGQGLQFLFEYFSETQRNKGNFPGRFSGRQFSNSRSEMNVSTLELGDSALYLCASKLQREDDEQYFGPGTRLTVT.

The J gene is TRBJ2-1, the V gene TRBV4-1; TRBD2 agrees at 14 bases. Germline values: CDR1 MGHRA, CDR2 YSYEKL. V lost 1 base, J lost 9 bases, and 11 bases stayed unmatched. The CDR3 totals 18 residues. CDR3 sequence reads: CASSQGGLGTSGRAEQFF. In nucleotides, the CDR3 is TGCGCCAGCAGCCAAGGGGGTCTTGGGACTAGCGGGAGAGCTGAGCAGTTCTTC.

V usage is TRBV29-1 and J usage is TRBJ2-1; 10 positions match TRBD1. CDR1 and CDR2 from the germline V gene are SQVTM and ANQGSEA. V lost 6 bases, J lost 10 bases, and 15 bases stayed unmatched. This CDR3 is 15 amino acids long. The CDR3 spells CSVRSGTGANGEQFF. DNA for the CDR3: TGCAGCGTCCGATCCGGGACAGGGGCCAATGGGGAGCAGTTCTTC.

This chain uses TRBV12-3 or TRBV12-4 with TRBJ2-2, with TRBD2 as a possible D gene (6 bases). The CDR3 totals 16 residues. Trimming cost V 4 bases and J 2 bases, with 14 bases left between them. In DNA, the CDR3 is TGTGCCAGCAGTTCCCCGGGAGTTCGAAACACCGGGGAGCTGTTTTTT. Its translation: CASSSPGVRNTGELFF.